A single sample gave rise to the 16 T cell receptor beta chains below, sequenced in a study of tissue T cells after allogeneic stem cell transplantation. Stated time point: mouse harvest day 14 after allogeneic transplant. The graft held 10^6 splenic CD5+ T cells and 10^7 T-cell-depleted bone marrow cells. The protocol was immunoSEQ multiplex PCR, while the TCRdb copy is restricted to in-frame clones and leaves out a portion. The table lists approximately 5,000 clones, roughly 40% of them singletons. Material: gut tissue. These receptors all come from a female BALB/c mouse given C57BL/6 T cells with graft-versus-host disease after an allogeneic hematopoietic cell transplant.

This clone has only a few counts. Germline is not matched at one junction end, which may reflect a read error. Genes and germline come from the mouse. The read ends 1 residue shy of where the CDR3 ends; the end is completed using the germline J gene. This chain joins TRBV13-2 and TRBJ2-7, with a tentative D call TRBD1 (7 bases). Germline CDR1 reads NNHNN; CDR2 reads SYGAGS (reference sequence). The CDR3 is 14 amino acids. The CDR3 DNA, read in part, is TGTGCCAGCAGTGATGCAGGGGGGAGGAATGAACAGTAC. Protein: CASSDAGGRNEQY. From start to end, the CDR3 is CASSDAGGRNEQYF.

Remarks on this clone: Mouse germline and gene names are used. The read halts 1 residue ahead of the CDR3 end, with the missing end drawn from the germline J gene. The chain couples TRBV3 to TRBJ2-3, with TRBD1 as a possible D gene (5 bases). This CDR3 is built from 12 residues. CDR1 and CDR2 from the germline V gene are SNHLY and FYNGKV (reference sequence). The ends were cut back, 5 bases at V and 4 bases at J, with 7 bases in the middle. This CDR3 reads CASSGHSETLYF. The sequenced part of the CDR3 DNA is TGTGCCAGCAGCGGACATTCAGAAACGCTGTAT.

This clone has just a few counts. Genes here carry mouse names. The CDR3 goes on 1 residue after the read ends, and that part is filled in from the germline J gene. The V call is TRBV19, the J call TRBJ2-5, with D unclear. The germline gives CDR1 FNHDT, CDR2 SITEND (reference sequence). With 2 bases removed from V and 0 bases from J, the gap between germline ends came to 7 bases. The CDR3 length is 14 residues. The CDR3 loop reads CASSILVNQDTQYF. The CDR3 DNA, read in part, is TGTGCCAGCAGTATTTTGGTTAACCAAGACACCCAGTAC.

Comments on this clone: The germline and genes are mouse ones. The sequenced fragment ends 1 residue before the CDR3 boundary, so the rest is inferred from the germline J gene. The chain recombines TRBV24 with TRBJ2-3; perhaps TRBD1 as D (6 bases). The CDR3 has 14 amino acids. CDR1 and CDR2 (germline): KGHTA, FRNEEI. The germline V and J ends were trimmed by 6 bases and 0 bases, with 10 bases remaining between them. The part of the CDR3 DNA that was read is TGTGCCAGCAGACAGGGAGGGAGTGCAGAAACGCTGTAT. Translation: CASRQGGSAETLY. The CDR3, in full, reads CASRQGGSAETLYF.

Within the sample, this clone is medium-sized. Gene names are the mouse ones. Sequencing ends 1 residue short of the CDR3 end; the germline J gene provides the rest. This chain links TRBV4 with TRBJ2-7; 8 bases are a match to TRBD1. CDR3 size: 12 residues. The V gene's germline CDR1 is LGHDT and CDR2 YNNKQL (reference sequence). Losses at the gene ends were 4 bases for V and 6 bases for J; bases not matched to a gene: 2. CDR3 DNA, as far as it was read: TGTGCCAGCAGCTTGACAGGGGTTGAACAGTAC. Its protein product is CASSLTGVEQY. The CDR3 as a whole reads CASSLTGVEQYF.

This clone is medium-sized in the sample. Mouse names are used for the genes. The read ends 1 residue before the CDR3 terminus; that terminus is restored from the germline J gene. The rearrangement uses TRBV26 and TRBJ1-6; TRBD1 is a possible D gene (5 bases). TRBJ1-6 carries the ORF label, with uncertain function. Trimming left V 4 bases short and J 4 bases short, with 8 bases between. There are 14 residues in the CDR3. Looked up from germline, CDR1 is KGHPV and CDR2 is FQNQEV (reference sequence). CDR3 sequence: CASSQGLYNSPLYF. The covered CDR3 bases are TGTGCCAGCAGTCAGGGACTTTATAATTCGCCCCTCTAC.

About this clone itself: Each gene name is a mouse one. The CDR3 is cut off 1 residue early in the read; its end comes from the germline J gene. The rearrangement uses TRBV3 and TRBJ1-4; D is perhaps TRBD1 (5 bases). The CDR3 totals 14 residues. From germline, CDR1 is SNHLY and CDR2 FYNGKV (reference sequence). Trimming cost V 1 base and J 3 bases, with 6 bases left between them. The sequenced part of the CDR3 DNA is TGTGCCAGCAGCTTAGTGGGGGCCAACGAAAGATTATTT. Translating gives CASSLVGANERLF. The full CDR3 protein is CASSLVGANERLFF.

As to this clone: Each gene name is a mouse one. The read halts 1 residue ahead of the CDR3 end, with the missing end drawn from the germline J gene. The chain combines TRBV26 with TRBJ2-4, with TRBD2 matching over 7 bases. Germline CDR1 and CDR2: KGHPV and FQNQEV (reference sequence). The trim removed 2 bases at V and 5 bases at J, leaving 4 bases unmatched. This CDR3 is built from 14 residues. CDR3 DNA (partial): TGTGCCAGCAGTCTGGTGGGGGGTCGAAACACCTTGTAC. The encoded protein is CASSLVGGRNTLY. The full CDR3 is CASSLVGGRNTLYF.

Notes on this clone: The germline and genes are mouse ones. This CDR3 reads CASSLGWEDTQYF. CDR3 DNA, as far as it was read: TGTGCCAGCTCTCTCGGCTGGGAAGACACCCAGTAC. The chain carries TRBV12-2 and TRBJ2-5, with a weak D call TRBD2 (5 bases). The CDR3 is cut off 1 residue early in the read; its end comes from the germline J gene. This CDR3 contains 13 residues. CDR1 is SGHLS, CDR2 HYDKME, per germline. Trimming removed 0 bases from V and 4 bases from J, with 7 bases in between.

This clone was seen more than once but under ten times. Gene names are mouse gene names. The read gets to within 1 residue of the CDR3 end, and the germline J gene fills in the rest. The chain carries TRBV23 and TRBJ2-7; the table's D call TRBD2 went unverified against the DNA. The germline CDR1 and CDR2 sequences are KGHTA and FQNQQP. The CDR3 contains 15 residues. The sequenced CDR3 bases are TGCTCCAGCAGTCAAGGGACTGGGGGGGCGCGAGAACAGTAC. This translates into CSSSQGTGGAREQY. The CDR3, in full, reads CSSSQGTGGAREQYF.

Of note for this clone: All gene names here are mouse names. Read sequence stops 1 residue before the CDR3 end, and the germline J gene provides the missing end. This chain connects TRBV26 to TRBJ2-4; D not certain. The CDR3 totals 15 residues. Germline CDR1 KGHPV, CDR2 FQNQEV (reference sequence). Trimming shortened V by 0 bases and J by 0 bases, and 7 bases separated the two germline ends. Partial CDR3 DNA: TGTGCCAGCAGTCTGTCGAGTGGCAGTCAAAACACCTTGTAC. Translation gives CASSLSSGSQNTLY. The full-length CDR3 reads as CASSLSSGSQNTLYF.

This clone is labeled as medium-sized. Gene names are mouse gene names. The DNA ends 1 residue before the CDR3 does, and the rest of the CDR3 is filled in from the germline J gene. This sequence joins TRBV23 and TRBJ2-7; the DNA was not used to check the table's D call, TRBD2. This CDR3 is built from 11 residues. Germline assignment: CDR1 KGHTA and CDR2 FQNQQP. The CDR3 reads CSSSLGYEQYF. The CDR3 DNA, read in part, is TGCTCCAGCAGTCTGGGCTATGAACAGTAC.

With respect to this clone: Genes here carry mouse names. The read gets to within 1 residue of the CDR3 end, and the germline J gene fills in the rest. The J gene is TRBJ1-1, the V gene TRBV20; TRBD1 is a possible D gene (5 bases). CDR1 GFQATS and CDR2 STVNSAI come from the germline V gene. V was trimmed by 1 base and J by 5 bases, leaving 11 bases between them. The CDR3 covers 13 residues. The sequenced CDR3 bases are TGTGGTGCTAGGGGCAGGGTGGATACAGAAGTCTTC. Residues: CGARGRVDTEVF. The entire CDR3 is CGARGRVDTEVFF.

As to this clone: Gene labels here are mouse ones. The CDR3 goes on 1 residue after the read ends, and that part is filled in from the germline J gene. This sequence joins TRBV26 and TRBJ2-7; 14 bases align to TRBD2. Trimming cost V 4 bases and J 7 bases; bases outside gene matches: 3. Germline assignment: CDR1 KGHPV and CDR2 FQNQEV (reference sequence). CDR3 size: 14 residues. The sequenced part of the CDR3 DNA is TGTGCCAGCAGTCCGGGACTGGGGGGGCGGGAACAGTAC. Amino acid sequence: CASSPGLGGREQY. The full CDR3 protein reads CASSPGLGGREQYF.

This clone has just a few counts. Mouse germline and gene names are used. With the read ending 1 residue before the CDR3 end, the germline J gene is used to fill in that end. The V call is TRBV19, the J call TRBJ1-1; D is unclear. In germline, CDR1 is FNHDT, CDR2 SITEND (reference sequence). CDR3 length: 12 amino acids. V dropped 6 bases and J dropped 0 bases, with 6 bases sitting between them. This chain's CDR3 is CASKEANTEVFF. The sequenced CDR3 bases are TGTGCCAGCAAGGAAGCAAACACAGAAGTCTTC. The variable domain in full, completed from reference TRBV19 and TRBJ1-1, reads GGIITQTPKFLIGQEGQKLTLKCQQNFNHDTMYWYRQDSGKGLRLIYYSITENDLQKGDLSEGYDASREKKSSFSLTVTSAQKNEMAVFLCASKEANTEVFFGKGTRLTVV.

This clone came up once. Gene labels here are mouse ones. The read finishes 1 residue shy of the CDR3 end, and the germline J gene is used to complete it. This chain connects TRBV15 to TRBJ1-1; D perhaps matches TRBD1 (5 bases). The CDR3 consists of 12 residues. V was pared by 1 base and J by 5 bases, with 5 bases between. CDR1 and CDR2 (germline): SGHND, FRSKSL. The CDR3 bases that were read are TGTGCCAGCAGTTTAGGACAGACAGAAGTCTTC. Its translation is CASSLGQTEVF. The full CDR3 protein is CASSLGQTEVFF.